This T cell receptor beta chain was sequenced during a study of T-cell reconstitution after alpha-beta-depleted transplantation in children (dated by TCRdb to about 2016). Study-level background: Using TCR repertoire profiling, the study followed T-cell immune reconstitution in a quantitative way in children after TCRalphabeta/CD19-depleted allogeneic hematopoietic cell transplantation.

From the cysteine up to the phenylalanine, the CDR3 has a length of 15 residues. Only the CDR3 DNA is retained, 45 bases long and in frame from the first base. V trim: 2 bases; J trim: 5 bases; unmatched bases: 7. As encoded in the germline V gene, CDR1 is SGHRS while CDR2 is YFSETQ. This clonotype was seen only a few times. Its antigen is unknown. Base quality data are lacking; no much larger clone is found one base away. The method behind the library was PCR. Sequencing instrument: Illumina HiSeq 2500. Molecular barcoding was employed in the preparation of TCR libraries, with unique molecular identifiers being used to normalize TCRbeta repertoire quantification. The public reads were reanalyzed by TCRdb: fastp trimming at Q25, MiXCR alignment, in-frame beta chains only. CDR3 protein duplicates are merged, each entry listing the most common genes and DNA. For this sample there are 500,000 to 600,000 distinct CDR3 sequences; around 16% appear just once. Of the sample, 2.5% to 3.5% is held by the ten largest clones.

The clonotype comes from a human donor who donated a stem cell graft to a child with acute lymphoblastic leukemia. The source material was PBMCs from the stem cell graft donor, sampled from the stem cell graft. The receptor chain draws on TRBV5-1 and TRBJ2-1; 7 nucleotides in the junction match TRBD2. The nucleotides read TGCGCCAGCAGCTTACTAGCGCTAGTAAACAATGAGCAGTTCTTC. Its translation is CASSLLALVNNEQFF.